This TCR beta chain was recovered during a study of blood T cell repertoires in COVID-19. The wider study: Acute and convalescent COVID-19 samples came from the United States, Italy and Spain.

Followed longitudinally, the Seattle patients had been enrolled during active infection. Sequencing used immunoSEQ multiplex PCR; TCRdb keeps in-frame clones, though not all of them. This table holds 45,000 to 70,000 clones, approximately 87% found once. This CDR3 is 13 amino acids long. Between the trimmed V and J ends, which lost 5 bases and 0 bases, there was a span of 7 bases. Germline CDR1 is LGHDT and CDR2 is YNNKEL (reference sequence). The specimen was peripheral blood. The chain combines TRBV3-1 (or the pseudogene TRBV3-2) with TRBJ1-1; D unresolved. The sequence came from a woman aged 60-70 years with COVID-19, enrolled during active disease. The CDR3 sequence is CASSSTVNTEAFF. The CDR3 region has the DNA TGTGCCAGCAGCTCTACAGTGAACACTGAAGCTTTCTTT.